The 2 T cell receptor beta chains below all came from one sample that was sequenced in a study of T cell responses to AZD1222 COVID-19 vaccine. Only in-frame clones appear in the TCRdb table, and some are missing; sequencing was by immunoSEQ multiplex PCR. The sample yields approximately 110,000 clones, roughly 84% seen once. This specimen was peripheral blood, taken on day 0 of AZD1222 vaccination. All receptors derive from an adult in good health.

The chain is built from TRBV3-1 (or the pseudogene TRBV3-2) and TRBJ1-1; TRBD1 aligns across 7 bases. CDR1 and CDR2 (germline): LGHDT, YNNKEL (reference sequence). V lost 2 bases, J lost 6 bases, and 3 bases stayed unmatched. CDR3 length: 13 residues. The CDR3 DNA reads TGTGCCAGCAGCCAATACGGGACAGCTGAAGCTTTCTTT. Amino acids: CASSQYGTAEAFF.

This clone was counted a single time. The chain joins TRBV4-2 to TRBJ2-5, with 8 bases matching TRBD2. This CDR3 is built from 17 residues. Germline trimming cut 0 bases from V and 5 bases from J; bases unmatched to any gene: 11. The germline V gene has CDR1 LGHNA and CDR2 YNFKEQ. CDR3 amino acids: CASSQEETSVLGETQYF. DNA for the CDR3: TGTGCCAGCAGCCAAGAGGAGACTAGCGTCCTAGGGGAGACCCAGTACTTC.